This is a list of T cell receptor beta chains from one sample in a study of T-cell reconstitution after alpha-beta-depleted transplantation in children. A single record per CDR3 protein comes from TCRdb applying MiXCR to the PCR reads. The repertoire holds 200,000 to 250,000 distinct CDR3 sequences, with roughly a tenth as singletons. The source was PBMCs from the stem cell graft donor, collected from the stem cell graft. Every receptor here comes from a human donor who donated a stem cell graft to a child with acute lymphoblastic leukemia. Both conserved end residues are part of each CDR3. Rows give clone size only sometimes, using once, few, many, or a class for an expanded clone.

v_gene	abundance	j_gene	CDR3aa
TRBV27	many	TRBJ2-1	CASGGAYNEQFF
TRBV5-6	NA	TRBJ1-2	CASSLGTGQGDGYTF
TRBV20-1	many	TRBJ2-7	CSAKGIRDYEQYF
TRBV5-1	many	TRBJ2-5	CASSSTFGTPETQYF
TRBV5-1	NA	TRBJ1-4	CASSLTSPATNEKLFF
TRBV14	few	TRBJ2-3	CASSQDHGTSWPDTQYF
TRBV29-1	many	TRBJ2-7	CSVESRDISSYEQYF
TRBV7-6	many	TRBJ1-4	CASSLHYLEGGGEKLFF
TRBV6-5	few	TRBJ1-4	CASSYNEKLFF
TRBV19	NA	TRBJ2-1	CASSMRRTSGLYNEQFF
TRBV3-1	few	TRBJ2-2	CASSQGTLGDTGELFF
TRBV5-1	NA	TRBJ2-1	CASSLGIAGGIDNEQFF
TRBV5-1	few	TRBJ1-2	CASSSTGDGYTF
TRBV5-6	many	TRBJ2-2	CASSYGLNTGELFF
TRBV5-1	many	TRBJ2-2	CAAGQGGTGELFF
TRBV20-1	NA	TRBJ1-5	CSAREGRLQQFIGDQPQHF
TRBV6-4	many	TRBJ2-1	CASSDSELFNEQFF
TRBV5-5	many	TRBJ1-1	CASSLPPNQQGKAFF
TRBV28	few	TRBJ1-1	CASSFSEAFF
TRBV30	few	TRBJ1-2	CAWKVVGASGGGYTF
TRBV5-1	NA	TRBJ1-6	CASSFGTGRGGSPLHF
TRBV27	many	TRBJ1-2	CASSFRQGSYGYTF
TRBV7-2	few	TRBJ2-7	CASSPSGLAYEQYF
TRBV6-4	many	TRBJ2-3	CASSVEGPSTDTQYF
TRBV6-2/TRBV6-3	many	TRBJ2-1	CASRFQGSSYNEQFF
TRBV20-1	NA	TRBJ2-2	CSARDGGLARSGELFF
TRBV18	few	TRBJ2-7	CASSRTSSSYEQYF
TRBV5-5	NA	TRBJ2-5	CASSEQGAEETQYF
TRBV25-1	NA	TRBJ1-2	CASSETDRGRGYTF
TRBV18	NA	TRBJ2-1	CASSQWASGGSRFSYNEQFF
TRBV29-1	many	TRBJ1-5	CSVETGGSNQPQHF
TRBV3-1	few	TRBJ2-4	CASSQGAGVPWGYF
TRBV4-1	NA	TRBJ1-3	CASSLGGGQGGGNTIYF
TRBV10-3	NA	TRBJ1-2	CAISESGIENYGYTF
TRBV5-1	NA	TRBJ2-7	CASSGTGGVGYEQYF
TRBV20-1	many	TRBJ1-1	CSTQGGNTEAFF
TRBV25-1	many	TRBJ1-1	CASSGGGTEAFF
TRBV6-2/TRBV6-3	many	TRBJ2-1	CASSPLRSPRDLILNEQFF
TRBV2	NA	TRBJ2-7	CASSPERVWDRGSYEQYF
TRBV5-1	NA	TRBJ2-3	CASSFRAGAPSSTDTQYF
TRBV7-9	few	TRBJ1-6	CASREEESYNSPLHF
TRBV20-1	NA	TRBJ1-1	CSAPKSRAFF
TRBV16	many	TRBJ2-5	CASKRSMQETQYF